The 31 T cell receptor beta chains below were found in one sample sequenced in a study of shared clonotypes between healthy human individuals. Terminally differentiated effector memory CD45RA+ cells were excluded from the naive CD8 cells, which were CD45RO-negative and positively selected for CCR7. The repertoire was sequenced with immunoSEQ multiplex PCR; TCRdb's copy has only in-frame clones and lacks some. The sample records about 590,000 clones, 95% being singletons. Sequencing was done on a sample of naive CD8+ T cells sorted from blood. These receptors were collected from a woman in her thirties in good health.

This clone has a single count. The rearrangement uses TRBV18 and TRBJ2-7; 7 bases are shared with TRBD1. CDR1 and CDR2 (germline): KGHSH, LQKENI. After removal of 3 bases from V and 6 bases from J, the junction contained 14 bases not matched to a gene. The CDR3 has 16 amino acids. CDR3: CASSPSEGAKRGEQYF. The CDR3 coding sequence is TGTGCCAGCTCACCGAGCGAGGGGGCAAAGAGGGGCGAGCAGTACTTC.

The rearrangement links TRBV5-1 to TRBJ2-1, with D possibly TRBD2 on 6 matching bases. Germline V gives CDR1 SGHRS, CDR2 YFSETQ. Trimming pared 3 bases from V and 4 bases from J, leaving 20 bases between. This CDR3 has 17 residues. For the CDR3, the DNA is TGCGCCAGCAGCTGGGAGGTTCGGGATGGCGTATACAATGAGCAGTTCTTC. The encoded protein is CASSWEVRDGVYNEQFF.

This clone was observed once. The rearrangement joins TRBV10-3 to TRBJ2-7, with D uncertain. The CDR3 is 13 residues long. Between the trimmed V and J ends, which lost 7 bases and 2 bases, there was a span of 12 bases. Germline CDR1 reads ENHRY; CDR2 reads SYGVKD. CDR3 sequence reads: CAINSWPAYEQYF. CDR3 coding DNA: TGTGCCATCAACTCCTGGCCGGCCTACGAGCAGTACTTC.

CDR3 DNA sequence: TGCGCCAGCAGCCAACTAAGAACCTACTTAGCCAAAAACATTCAGTACTTC. It is translated as CASSQLRTYLAKNIQYF. The V call is TRBV4-1, the J call TRBJ2-4; the D is unclear. Germline values: CDR1 MGHRA, CDR2 YSYEKL. The V end lost 2 bases, the J end lost 0 bases, and 14 bases lay between the germline ends. The CDR3 runs to 17 residues.

The count of this clone is one. This rearrangement joins TRBV6-7 to TRBJ1-4; D not certain. TRBV6-7 is placed among ORFs of uncertain function. The V and J ends lost 2 bases and 0 bases respectively, with 10 bases between them. The CDR3 runs 16 residues. CDR3 protein: CASSYPRSATNEKLFF. CDR3 coding DNA: TGTGCCAGCAGTTACCCTCGGAGTGCAACTAATGAAAAACTGTTTTTT.

Note on this clone: This CDR3 is also generated by other DNA sequences in the sample. The V gene is TRBV4-1, the J gene TRBJ2-2; TRBD1 or TRBD2 may be the D gene (6 bases each). Trimming pared 1 base from V and 3 bases from J, leaving 12 bases between. From germline, CDR1 is MGHRA and CDR2 YSYEKL. The CDR3 runs to 16 residues. CDR3 nucleotides: TGCGCCAGCAGCCAAGGGGGGGCCTGGGACACCGGGGAGCTGTTTTTT. Protein product: CASSQGGAWDTGELFF.

The rearrangement links TRBV28 to TRBJ1-1; TRBD1 agrees at 8 bases. Germline values: CDR1 MDHEN, CDR2 SYDVKM. This CDR3 is built from 15 residues. Trimming at V came to 4 bases and at J to 5 bases, leaving 9 bases not matched to a gene. Written as DNA, the CDR3 is TGTGCCAGCAGTTCGCCTCAGGGGGCGGGAACTGAAGCTTTCTTT. This gives the protein CASSSPQGAGTEAFF.

The V gene is TRBV5-6, the J gene TRBJ2-7, with D unresolved. Trimming took 4 bases from V and 2 from J, leaving 13 bases between them. This CDR3 comprises 14 residues. Germline-derived CDR1 and CDR2 are SGHDT and YYEEEE. DNA of the CDR3: TGTGCCAGCAGCCACGCCGCCACGCCCTACGAGCAGTACTTC. Translated, it gives CASSHAATPYEQYF.

The chain recombines TRBV7-8 with TRBJ2-7, with 8 positions matching TRBD1. Trimming cost V 2 bases and J 6 bases; bases outside gene matches: 3. The CDR3 covers 13 residues. Germline V gene data show CDR1 as SGHVS and CDR2 as FQNEAQ. CDR3 sequence (DNA): TGTGCCAGCAGCTTACGACAGGGGCTCGAGCAGTACTTC. Translating it yields CASSLRQGLEQYF.

This clone was observed a few times. This chain links TRBV25-1 with TRBJ1-2; D might be TRBD1 (5 bases). Deletions cut 0 bases from V and 6 bases from J, with 8 bases between. This CDR3 comprises 13 residues. Germline assignment: CDR1 MGHDK and CDR2 SYGVNS. The CDR3 spells CASSEYLRDGYTF. The CDR3 DNA sequence: TGTGCCAGCAGTGAATACCTCAGGGATGGCTACACCTTC.

This chain joins TRBV4-1 and TRBJ2-1, with TRBD2 matching 12 bases. The V gene end was trimmed by 5 bases and the J gene end by 3 bases; junction bases not matched to a gene: 5. There are 16 residues in the CDR3. Germline-derived CDR1 and CDR2 are MGHRA and YSYEKL. The CDR3 region is CASSLRTSGVYNEQFF. CDR3 in DNA: TGCGCCAGCAGCTTGCGGACTAGCGGGGTCTACAATGAGCAGTTCTTC.

The chain recombines TRBV28 with TRBJ2-7; D may match TRBD1 or TRBD2 (6 bases each). This CDR3 spans 13 amino acids. V was pared by 7 bases and J by 6 bases, with 16 bases between. CDR1 and CDR2 (germline): MDHEN, SYDVKM. CDR3 in DNA: TGTGCCAGCACGAGCAGGGGAGGAGGCGAGCAGTACTTC. Protein sequence: CASTSRGGGEQYF.

The genes are TRBV6-1 and TRBJ2-5; D not certain. V was trimmed by 0 bases and J by 4 bases, leaving 12 bases between them. From germline, CDR1 is MNHNS and CDR2 SASEGT. CDR3 length equals 15 residues. CDR3 protein: CASSEALGRPETQYF. The CDR3 nucleotides are TGTGCCAGCAGTGAAGCGTTGGGCAGGCCAGAGACCCAGTACTTC.

The chain combines TRBV27 with TRBJ2-4, with 7 bases matching TRBD1. With 6 bases clipped from V and 7 bases from J, the junction kept 9 bases outside the gene matches. The CDR3 runs 14 residues. CDR1 and CDR2 from the germline V gene are MNHEY and SMNVEV (reference sequence). The CDR3 region is CASSTGQESNIQYF. CDR3 DNA sequence: TGTGCCAGCAGCACAGGACAGGAGTCCAACATTCAGTACTTC.

As regards this clone: Other DNA sequences of this sample code for an identical CDR3. The rearrangement uses TRBV5-6 and TRBJ1-5; D is unclear. Germline CDR1 reads SGHDT; CDR2 reads YYEEEE. This CDR3 is 15 amino acids long. The V and J ends lost 2 bases and 2 bases respectively, with 11 bases between them. CDR3 protein: CASSFGGLGNQPQHF. Here the CDR3 DNA reads TGTGCCAGCAGCTTTGGTGGGCTCGGCAATCAGCCCCAGCATTTT.

This rearrangement joins TRBV6-1 to TRBJ2-3; 9 nucleotides line up with TRBD2. Trimming at V came to 4 bases and at J to 5 bases, leaving 4 bases not matched to a gene. CDR1 and CDR2 from the germline V gene are MNHNS and SASEGT. The CDR3 loop spans 14 amino acids. The CDR3 DNA sequence: TGTGCCAGCAGTGTTTTAGCGGGAGAAGATACGCAGTATTTT. The encoded protein is CASSVLAGEDTQYF.

This chain links TRBV2 with TRBJ2-2; D gene ambiguous. Trimming removed 4 bases from V and 4 bases from J, with 10 bases in between. The CDR3 is 14 residues long. Germline V gene sequence: CDR1 SNHLY, CDR2 FYNNEI. The CDR3 region has the DNA TGTGCCAGCAGTGTGGGCTGGTCCACCGGGGAGCTGTTTTTT. Translated, it gives CASSVGWSTGELFF.

The genes are TRBV7-6 and TRBJ2-6; D is undetermined. Trimming shortened V by 0 bases and J by 3 bases, and 9 bases separated the two germline ends. Germline loops: CDR1 SGHVS, CDR2 FNYEAQ. This CDR3 contains 16 residues. This CDR3 is CASSLASNYGANVLTF. CDR3 sequence (DNA): TGTGCCAGCAGCTTAGCGTCTAATTATGGGGCCAACGTCCTGACTTTC.

The chain recombines TRBV30 with TRBJ2-3, with 10 bases that match TRBD2. CDR3 length equals 14 residues. The germline gives CDR1 GTSNPN, CDR2 SVGIG (reference sequence). The V segment lost 2 bases and the J segment 6 bases; nucleotides outside the gene matches: 5. The DNA for the CDR3 is TGTGCCTGGAGTCTAGCGGGAGTAACGGATACGCAGTATTTT. This gives the protein CAWSLAGVTDTQYF.

This chain uses TRBV25-1 with TRBJ1-2; D unclear. The CDR3 consists of 12 residues. Germline lookup yields CDR1 MGHDK and CDR2 SYGVNS. V lost 3 bases and J lost 8, with 10 bases in between. CDR3 coding DNA: TGTGCCAGCAGTGATCCTAGATGGGGCTACACCTTC. It codes for CASSDPRWGYTF.

This sequence joins TRBV6-5 and TRBJ2-7; TRBD1 agrees at 8 bases. CDR3 length: 15 amino acids. Germline values: CDR1 MNHEY, CDR2 SVGAGI. J was trimmed by 3 bases and V by 4 bases; bases with no gene match: 8. Here the CDR3 DNA reads TGTGCCAGCAGTTCCGCGGACAGGGCAATCTACGAGCAGTACTTC. It translates to CASSSADRAIYEQYF.

CDR3 in DNA: TGTGCCAGCCGGAATCAGAACAGGGCTCAGGGCTACACCTTC. Translated: CASRNQNRAQGYTF. This chain connects TRBV27 to TRBJ1-2; TRBD1 is a possible D gene (6 bases). Germline CDR1 is MNHEY and CDR2 is SMNVEV (reference sequence). V gave up 8 bases and J gave up 8 bases, with 21 bases separating them. The CDR3 runs 14 residues.

This clone has a single count. This chain uses TRBV19 with TRBJ1-5, with D unresolved. In germline, CDR1 is LNHDA, CDR2 SQIVND (reference sequence). This CDR3 is built from 15 residues. With 5 bases removed from V and 0 bases from J, the gap between germline ends came to 11 bases. CDR3 residues: CASSLFAPSNQPQHF. The CDR3 DNA sequence: TGTGCCAGTAGTCTATTTGCACCTAGCAATCAGCCCCAGCATTTT. Full variable domain (outside the CDR3, taken from reference TRBV19 and TRBJ1-5): DGGITQSPKYLFRKEGQNVTLSCEQNLNHDAMYWYRQDPGQGLRLIYYSQIVNDFQKGDIAEGYSVSREKKESFPLTVTSAQKNPTAFYLCASSLFAPSNQPQHFGDGTRLSIL.

This rearrangement joins TRBV28 to TRBJ2-6; the D gene is possibly TRBD1 (6 bases). The CDR3 is 17 amino acids. Germline V lookup: CDR1 MDHEN, CDR2 SYDVKM. Deletions cut 5 bases from V and 0 bases from J, with 14 bases between. CDR3 region: CASSTPGHLSGANVLTF. DNA of the CDR3: TGTGCCAGCAGTACCCCGGGACACCTCTCTGGGGCCAACGTCCTGACTTTC. Filled out from reference TRBV28 and TRBJ2-6, the complete variable domain reads DVKVTQSSRYLVKRTGEKVFLECVQDMDHENMFWYRQDPGLGLRLIYFSYDVKMKEKGDIPEGYSVSREKKERFSLILESASTNQTSMYLCASSTPGHLSGANVLTFGAGSRLTVL.

This clone was seen once. The gene calls are TRBV10-2 and TRBJ2-7; D gene unclear. V lost 1 base, J lost 4 bases, and 11 bases lay in between. Germline CDR1 reads WSHSY; CDR2 reads SAAADI. The CDR3 contains 14 residues. The chain's CDR3 is CASSELGLTYEQYF. CDR3 nucleotide sequence: TGCGCCAGCAGTGAGTTAGGGCTAACTTACGAGCAGTACTTC.

This clone was recorded only once. This chain joins TRBV7-9 and TRBJ2-5; 7 nucleotides agree with TRBD2. The CDR3 contains 15 residues. The V segment lost 1 base and the J segment 6 bases; nucleotides outside the gene matches: 8. Per germline, CDR1 SEHNR and CDR2 FQNEAQ (reference sequence). The CDR3, as DNA: TGTGCCAGCAGCTTAGTTGCGGGAGTCGGGCAGACCCAGTACTTC. Translating gives CASSLVAGVGQTQYF. Looking up the rest from reference TRBV7-9 and TRBJ2-5 gives the full variable domain: DTGVSQNPRHKITKRGQNVTFRCDPISEHNRLYWYRQTLGQGPEFLTYFQNEAQLEKSRLLSDRFSAERPKGSFSTLEIQRTEQGDSAMYLCASSLVAGVGQTQYFGPGTRLLVL.

The chain links TRBV27 to TRBJ2-3; TRBD1 aligns across 9 bases. The trim removed 2 bases at V and 4 bases at J, leaving 4 bases unmatched. The CDR3 totals 15 residues. Germline values: CDR1 MNHEY, CDR2 SMNVEV (reference sequence). CDR3 sequence (DNA): TGTGCCAGCAGTTTACGACAGGGGGGCCCAGATACGCAGTATTTT. This gives the protein CASSLRQGGPDTQYF.

V is TRBV21-1 and J is TRBJ1-1. TRBV21-1 is a pseudogene. The CDR3 has 12 amino acids. CDR3 DNA: TGTGCCAGCAGCAAAGCTGCCCCCGGAGCTTTCTTT. Encoded protein: CASSKAAPGAFF.

The chain couples TRBV4-1 to TRBJ2-5; 7 bases are shared with TRBD2. The J call may be incorrect, as the DNA end agrees better with TRBJ2-7. From germline, CDR1 is MGHRA and CDR2 YSYEKL. The CDR3 loop spans 15 amino acids. CDR3 coding DNA: TGCGCCAGCAGCCCGCCACGCGGGAGTGGCCACGAGCAGTACTTC. Amino acid sequence: CASSPPRGSGHEQYF.

The chain has TRBV10-2 and TRBJ2-7; 10 bases align to TRBD2. V dropped 10 bases and J dropped 4; count of bases not matched to a gene: 10. The germline V gene encodes CDR1 WSHSY and CDR2 SAAADI. The CDR3 has 14 residues. The CDR3 bases are TGCGCCACCACCCCCCTAGCGGGAGTTTACGAGCAGTACTTC. Translated: CATTPLAGVYEQYF.

The chain is built from TRBV27 and TRBJ1-2; TRBD1 matches 7 bases. After removal of 5 bases from V and 4 bases from J, the junction contained 7 bases not matched to a gene. Per the germline V gene, CDR1 is MNHEY and CDR2 is SMNVEV (reference sequence). The CDR3 loop spans 14 amino acids. The CDR3 bases are TGTGCCAGCAGTCCCGTGACAGGGCCCTATGGCTACACCTTC. Translating gives CASSPVTGPYGYTF.